What follows is one T cell receptor (beta chain) and its context. CDR1 is LGHDT, CDR2 YNNKEL, per germline (reference sequence). The length of the CDR3 is 15 residues. Trimming shortened V by 1 base and J by 4 bases, and 13 bases separated the two germline ends. These data are taken from a study of blood T cell repertoires in COVID-19. Study information: Donors in the United States, Italy and Spain gave samples during acute or convalescent COVID-19. PBMCs, B-cell-depleted T cells, or T cells provided the cDNA or gDNA that made up the material.

In the original workflow: Reference gene primer amplification gave nucleated cell count estimates. Sequenced by immunoSEQ multiplex PCR; TCRdb stores in-frame clones only, minus some. V, J and clone size reflect that table, while D and trimming were determined from the DNA. The sample records 130,000 to 150,000 clones, around nine tenths being singletons. This TCR derives from a woman aged 45-59 years with active or convalescent COVID-19. The sequenced sample consisted of peripheral blood. The rearrangement links TRBV3-1 (or the pseudogene TRBV3-2) to TRBJ1-2, with no clear D. For the CDR3, the DNA is TGTGCCAGCAGCCAAGGGGCCAGTACCTTCTATGGCTACACCTTC. Amino acid sequence: CASSQGASTFYGYTF.